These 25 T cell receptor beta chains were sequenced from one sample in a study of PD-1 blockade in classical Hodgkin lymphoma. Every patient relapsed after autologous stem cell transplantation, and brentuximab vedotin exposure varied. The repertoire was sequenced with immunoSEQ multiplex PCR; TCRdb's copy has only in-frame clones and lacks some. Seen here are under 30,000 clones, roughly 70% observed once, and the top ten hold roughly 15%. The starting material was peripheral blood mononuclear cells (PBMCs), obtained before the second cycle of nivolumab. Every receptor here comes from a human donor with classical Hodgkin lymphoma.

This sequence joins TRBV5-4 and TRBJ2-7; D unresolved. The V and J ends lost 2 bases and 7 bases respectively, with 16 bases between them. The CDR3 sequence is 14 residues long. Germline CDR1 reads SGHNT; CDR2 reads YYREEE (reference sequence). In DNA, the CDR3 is TGTGCCAGCAGCTTCAAGAGATCCCTCTGGGAGCAGTACGTC. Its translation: CASSFKRSLWEQYV.

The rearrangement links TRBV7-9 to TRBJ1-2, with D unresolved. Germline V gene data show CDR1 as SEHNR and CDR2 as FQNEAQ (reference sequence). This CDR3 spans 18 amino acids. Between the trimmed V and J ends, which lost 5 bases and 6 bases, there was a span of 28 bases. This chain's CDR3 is CASSNNDYPGLPGHGYTF. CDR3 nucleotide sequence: TGTGCCAGCAGCAACAACGACTATCCGGGCCTCCCGGGCCATGGCTACACCTTC.

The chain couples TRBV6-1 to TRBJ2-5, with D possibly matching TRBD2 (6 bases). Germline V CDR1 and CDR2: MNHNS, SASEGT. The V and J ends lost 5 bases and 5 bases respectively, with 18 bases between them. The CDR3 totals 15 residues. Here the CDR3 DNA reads TGTGCCAGCAGTCCGCAAGTGGGGGGTGGCGAGACCCAGTACTTC. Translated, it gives CASSPQVGGGETQYF.

The CDR3 bases are TGCGCCAGCAGCTCCTATCCCGGGACAGAAAGACTCAATGAGCAGTTCTTC. Protein sequence: CASSSYPGTERLNEQFF. The rearrangement links TRBV5-1 to TRBJ2-1; 7 nucleotides align to TRBD1. The CDR3 is 17 amino acids. Germline CDR1 is SGHRS and CDR2 is YFSETQ. The V gene end was trimmed by 3 bases and the J gene end by 6 bases; junction bases not matched to a gene: 15. The entire variable domain, with the rest obtained from reference TRBV5-1 and TRBJ2-1, is as follows: KAGVTQTPRYLIKTRGQQVTLSCSPISGHRSVSWYQQTPGQGLQFLFEYFSETQRNKGNFPGRFSGRQFSNSRSEMNVSTLELGDSALYLCASSSYPGTERLNEQFFGPGTRLTVL.

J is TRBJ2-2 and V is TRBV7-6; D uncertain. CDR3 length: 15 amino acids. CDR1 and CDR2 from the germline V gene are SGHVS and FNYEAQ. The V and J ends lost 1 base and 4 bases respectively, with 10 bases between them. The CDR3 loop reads CASSLDLPGTGELFF. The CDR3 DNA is TGTGCCAGCAGCTTAGACCTCCCGGGCACCGGGGAGCTGTTTTTT.

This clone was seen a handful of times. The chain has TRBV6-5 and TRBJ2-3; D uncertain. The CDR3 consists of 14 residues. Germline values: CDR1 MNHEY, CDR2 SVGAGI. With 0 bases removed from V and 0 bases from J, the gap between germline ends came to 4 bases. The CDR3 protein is CASSYSGSTDTQYF. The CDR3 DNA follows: TGTGCCAGCAGTTACTCTGGAAGCACAGATACGCAGTATTTT.

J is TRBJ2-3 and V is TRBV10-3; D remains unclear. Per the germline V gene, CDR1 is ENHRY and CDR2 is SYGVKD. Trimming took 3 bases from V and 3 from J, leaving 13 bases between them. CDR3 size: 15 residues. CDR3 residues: CAISETFLPTDTQYF. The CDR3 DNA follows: TGTGCCATCAGTGAAACTTTCCTTCCTACAGATACGCAGTATTTT.

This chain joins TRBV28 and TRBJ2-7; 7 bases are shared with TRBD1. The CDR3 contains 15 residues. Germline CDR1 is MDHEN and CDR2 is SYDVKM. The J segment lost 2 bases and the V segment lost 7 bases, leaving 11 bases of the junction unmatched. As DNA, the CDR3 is TGTGCCAGCATAAAAGACAGGGTAAGGACCTACGAGCAGTACTTC. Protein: CASIKDRVRTYEQYF.

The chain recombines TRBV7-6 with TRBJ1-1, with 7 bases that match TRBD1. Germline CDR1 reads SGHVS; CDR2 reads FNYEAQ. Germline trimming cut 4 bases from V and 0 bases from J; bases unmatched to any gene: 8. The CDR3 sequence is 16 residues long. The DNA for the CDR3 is TGTGCCAGCAGCTCCGAGGCGACAGGGCTGAACACTGAAGCTTTCTTT. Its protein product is CASSSEATGLNTEAFF.

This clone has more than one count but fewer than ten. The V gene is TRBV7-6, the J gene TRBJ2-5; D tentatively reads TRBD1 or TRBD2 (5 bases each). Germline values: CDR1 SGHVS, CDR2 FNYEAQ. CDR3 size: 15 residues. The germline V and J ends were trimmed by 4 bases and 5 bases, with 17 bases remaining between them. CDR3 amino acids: CASSSSRRQGETQYF. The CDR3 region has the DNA TGTGCCAGCAGCTCCTCGAGGAGGCAGGGTGAGACCCAGTACTTC.

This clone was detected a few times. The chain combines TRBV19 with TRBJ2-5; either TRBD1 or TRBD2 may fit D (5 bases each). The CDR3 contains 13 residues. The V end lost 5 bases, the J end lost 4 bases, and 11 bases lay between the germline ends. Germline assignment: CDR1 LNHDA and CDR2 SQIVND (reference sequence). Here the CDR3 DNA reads TGTGCCAGTAGTGGGACGGCGGGAGAGACCCAGTACTTC. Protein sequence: CASSGTAGETQYF.

The chain's CDR3 is CASSQGGGKNYEQYF. The CDR3 DNA reads as TGCGCCAGCAGCCAAGGGGGGGGAAAGAACTACGAGCAGTACTTC. The gene calls are TRBV4-3 and TRBJ2-7; 7 nucleotides line up with TRBD2. CDR1 and CDR2 from the germline V gene are LGHNA and YSLEER. The CDR3 loop spans 15 amino acids. V lost 1 base to trimming and J lost 3 bases; unmatched junction nucleotides: 6.

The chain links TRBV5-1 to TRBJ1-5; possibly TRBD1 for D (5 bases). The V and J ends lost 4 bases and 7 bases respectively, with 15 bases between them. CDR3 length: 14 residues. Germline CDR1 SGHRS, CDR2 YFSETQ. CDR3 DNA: TGCGCCAGCAGCCCGGGGGGGGTCCGGCAGCCCCAGCATTTT. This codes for CASSPGGVRQPQHF. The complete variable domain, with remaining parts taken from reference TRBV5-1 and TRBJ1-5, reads KAGVTQTPRYLIKTRGQQVTLSCSPISGHRSVSWYQQTPGQGLQFLFEYFSETQRNKGNFPGRFSGRQFSNSRSEMNVSTLELGDSALYLCASSPGGVRQPQHFGDGTRLSIL.

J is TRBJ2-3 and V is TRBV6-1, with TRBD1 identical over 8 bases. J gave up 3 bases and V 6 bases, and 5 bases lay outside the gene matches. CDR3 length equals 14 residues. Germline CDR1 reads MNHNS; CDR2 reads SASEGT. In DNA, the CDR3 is TGTGCCAGCAGGGTTCAGGGGGCAACAGATACGCAGTATTTT. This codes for CASRVQGATDTQYF.

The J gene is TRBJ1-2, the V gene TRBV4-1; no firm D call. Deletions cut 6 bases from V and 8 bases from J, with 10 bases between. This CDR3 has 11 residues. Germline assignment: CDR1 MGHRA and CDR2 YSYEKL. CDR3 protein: CASSSVGGYTF. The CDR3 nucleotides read TGCGCCAGCAGTTCGGTTGGCGGCTACACCTTC.

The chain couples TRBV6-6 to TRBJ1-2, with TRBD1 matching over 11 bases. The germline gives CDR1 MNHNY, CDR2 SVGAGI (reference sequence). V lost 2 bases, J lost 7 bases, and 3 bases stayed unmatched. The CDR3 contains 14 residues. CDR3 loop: CASSYRTGGSGYTF. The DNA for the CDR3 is TGTGCCAGCAGTTACAGGACAGGGGGCTCTGGCTACACCTTC.

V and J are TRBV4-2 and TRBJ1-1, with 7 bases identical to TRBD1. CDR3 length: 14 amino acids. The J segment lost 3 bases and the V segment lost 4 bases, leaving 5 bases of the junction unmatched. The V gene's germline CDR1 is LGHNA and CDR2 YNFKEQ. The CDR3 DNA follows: TGTGCCAGCAGCCGGGGGACAGCGGACACTGAAGCTTTCTTT. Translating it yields CASSRGTADTEAFF.

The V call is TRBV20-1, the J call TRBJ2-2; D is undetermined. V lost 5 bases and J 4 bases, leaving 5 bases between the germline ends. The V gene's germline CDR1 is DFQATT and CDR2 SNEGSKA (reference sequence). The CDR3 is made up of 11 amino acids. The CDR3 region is CSALSTGELFF. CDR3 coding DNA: TGCAGTGCTTTGAGCACCGGGGAGCTGTTTTTT.

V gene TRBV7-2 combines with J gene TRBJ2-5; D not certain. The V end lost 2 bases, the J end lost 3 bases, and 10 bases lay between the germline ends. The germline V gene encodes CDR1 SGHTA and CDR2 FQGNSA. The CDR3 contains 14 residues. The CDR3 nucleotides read TGTGCCAGCAGCTTATCAACCGCAGAAGAGACCCAGTACTTC. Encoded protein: CASSLSTAEETQYF.

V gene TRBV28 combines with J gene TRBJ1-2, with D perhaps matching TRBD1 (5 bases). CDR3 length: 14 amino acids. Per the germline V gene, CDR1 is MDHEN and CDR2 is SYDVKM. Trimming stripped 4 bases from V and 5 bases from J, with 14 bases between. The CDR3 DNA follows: TGTGCCAGCAGTTCCAGGCAGGGTACTTATGGCTACACCTTC. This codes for CASSSRQGTYGYTF.

The CDR3 loop is CASLSGYEQYF. The DNA for the CDR3 is TGTGCCAGCCTCTCGGGGTACGAGCAGTACTTC. The chain has TRBV6-6 and TRBJ2-5, with D tentatively TRBD2 (5 bases). The J call is in doubt because the DNA end fits TRBJ2-7 better. There are 11 residues in the CDR3. Germline CDR1 MNHNY, CDR2 SVGAGI (reference sequence).

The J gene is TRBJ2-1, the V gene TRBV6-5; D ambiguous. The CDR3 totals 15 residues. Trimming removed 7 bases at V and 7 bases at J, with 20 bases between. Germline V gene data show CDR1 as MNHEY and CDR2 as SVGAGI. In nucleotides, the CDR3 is TGTGCCAGCACCAAGGTGGCAGACTTAATGAATGAGCAGTTCTTC. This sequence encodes CASTKVADLMNEQFF.

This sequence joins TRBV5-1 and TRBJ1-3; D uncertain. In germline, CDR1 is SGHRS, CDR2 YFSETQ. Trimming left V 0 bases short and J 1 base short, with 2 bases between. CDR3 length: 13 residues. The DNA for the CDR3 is TGCGCCAGCAGCTTGGTTTCTGGAAACACCATATATTTT. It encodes CASSLVSGNTIYF.

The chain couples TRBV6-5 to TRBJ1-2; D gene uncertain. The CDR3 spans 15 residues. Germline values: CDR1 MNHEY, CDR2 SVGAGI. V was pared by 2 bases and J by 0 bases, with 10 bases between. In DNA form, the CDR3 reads TGTGCCAGCAGTTACCTGGCAGGATCTAACTATGGCTACACCTTC. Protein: CASSYLAGSNYGYTF.

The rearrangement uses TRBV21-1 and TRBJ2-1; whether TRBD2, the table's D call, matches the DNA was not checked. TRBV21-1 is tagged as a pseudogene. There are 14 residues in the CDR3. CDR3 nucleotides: TGTGCCAGCGAGAGACTAGCGGGGGGCGGGGAGCAGTTCTTC. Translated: CASERLAGGGEQFF.